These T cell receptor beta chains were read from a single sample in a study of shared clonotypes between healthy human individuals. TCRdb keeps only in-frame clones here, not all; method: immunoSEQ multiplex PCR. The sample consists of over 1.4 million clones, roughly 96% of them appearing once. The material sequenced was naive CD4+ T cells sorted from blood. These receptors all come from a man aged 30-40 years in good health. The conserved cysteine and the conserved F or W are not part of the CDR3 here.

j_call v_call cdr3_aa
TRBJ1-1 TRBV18 ASSPPLVERVNTEAF
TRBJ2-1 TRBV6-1 ASSEALGRGPSYNEQF
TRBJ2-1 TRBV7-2 ASSSPALGGSYNEQF
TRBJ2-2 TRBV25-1 ASSQGYPGELF
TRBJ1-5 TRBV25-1 ASSAHGGNQPQH
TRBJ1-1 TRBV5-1 ASSLVFARDTEAF
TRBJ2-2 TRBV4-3 ASSQDGTSGITGELF
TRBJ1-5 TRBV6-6 ASRRGLVQPQH
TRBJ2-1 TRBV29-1 SVAWDRVVHEQF
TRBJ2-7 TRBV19 ASSPAGHEQY
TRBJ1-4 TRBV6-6 ASRGLQTNEKLF
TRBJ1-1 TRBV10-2 ASSEWRGQGSTEAF
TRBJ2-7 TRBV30 AWIARAANGSGTPPEQY
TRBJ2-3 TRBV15 ATRTSGSYTQY
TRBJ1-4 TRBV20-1 SARDPLGLF
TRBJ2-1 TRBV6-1 ASGDRYNEQF
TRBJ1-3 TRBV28 ASSPAAPAGNTIY
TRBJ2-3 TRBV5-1 ASSLVGADTQY
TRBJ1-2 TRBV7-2 ASSSTAPYGYT
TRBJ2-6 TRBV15 ATSSWGANVLT
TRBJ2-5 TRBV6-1 ASSEELAVQETQY
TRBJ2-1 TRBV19 ASTPLAGYNEQF
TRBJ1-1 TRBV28 ASSWYLGSGDTEAF
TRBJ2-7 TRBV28 ASGGDNPYEQY
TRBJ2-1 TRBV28 ASSLVLAGGNEQF
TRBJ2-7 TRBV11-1 ASSSDRPYEQY
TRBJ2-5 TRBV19 ASSIGPGREETQY
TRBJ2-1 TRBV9 ASSPKITVSDEQF
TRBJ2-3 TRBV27 ASSSPPLAGAETDTQY
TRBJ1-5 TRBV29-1 SVGGTDSNQPQH
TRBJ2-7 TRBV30 AWGQAQYEQY
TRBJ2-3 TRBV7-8 ASSLTRTSGRGRADTQY
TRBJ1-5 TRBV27 ASSMDRVQPQH
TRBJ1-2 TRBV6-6 ASSYSRTGDYGYT
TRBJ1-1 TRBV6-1 ASSEFSSYGLAAF
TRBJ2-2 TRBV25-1 ASSPLTNTGELF
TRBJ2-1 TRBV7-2 ASSSIFLAGGPGYNEQF
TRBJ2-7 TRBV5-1 ASSPGERLPYEQY
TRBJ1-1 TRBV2 ASREQNTEAF
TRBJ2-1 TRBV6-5 ASSRTGSSYNEQF
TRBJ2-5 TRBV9 ASSVDTGGQETQY
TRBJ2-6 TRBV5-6 ASSVGQAKT
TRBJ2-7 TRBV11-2 ASSLGVLRSYEQY
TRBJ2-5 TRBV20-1 SAQGVETQY
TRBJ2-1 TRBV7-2 ASSEDRVRQF
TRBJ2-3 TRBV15 ATSRYLAGGTDTQY
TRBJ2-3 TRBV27 ASSYLTDTQY
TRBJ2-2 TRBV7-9 ASSSQLQGVNTGELF
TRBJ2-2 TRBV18 ASSPSAGINTGELF
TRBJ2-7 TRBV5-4 ASSLAGLSSYEQY
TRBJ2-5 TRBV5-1 ASSLGFQETQY
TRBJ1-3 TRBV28 ASSLAWMSGNTIY
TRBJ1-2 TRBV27 ASSLSPRSGVNYGYT
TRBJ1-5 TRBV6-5 ASSTLNQPQH
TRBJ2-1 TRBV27 ASSSSRIEQF
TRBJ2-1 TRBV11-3 ASTPGGVTAYNEQF
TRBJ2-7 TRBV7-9 ASSKDRDHHYHYEQY
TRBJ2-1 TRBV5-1 ASSPGNNEQF
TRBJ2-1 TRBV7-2 ASSRGSGRATYSSEQF
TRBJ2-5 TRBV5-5 ASSLRETQY